Each of the 27 T cell receptor beta chains below was sequenced from the same sample in a study of blood T cell repertoires in COVID-19 (dated by TCRdb to about 2020). The receptor library was made with the immunoSEQ multiplex PCR assay. TCRdb holds this immuneACCESS table with in-frame rearrangements only. Some clones are missing; in checked studies, unresolved V genes explain under half, and the rest has no known cause. The sample profile shows around 3,000 clones; around 91% of them were found once. Clones ranked in the top ten supply about 6% of the sample. Sequencing was performed on peripheral blood. Receptor source: a human donor with active COVID-19. The donor label of this sample is uncertain.

The V call is TRBV7-8, the J call TRBJ1-1, with TRBD1 matching 8 bases. CDR1 is SGHVS and CDR2 is FQNEAQ in the germline V gene. The CDR3 loop spans 16 amino acids. V lost 5 bases and J lost 0; bases outside the gene matches: 8. CDR3: CASSPRTGLMNTEAFF. The CDR3 nucleotides are TGTGCCAGCAGCCCCAGGACAGGGCTTATGAACACTGAAGCTTTCTTT.

The V and J genes are TRBV5-5 and TRBJ1-6; 9 bases fit TRBD1. From germline, CDR1 is SGHKS and CDR2 YYEKEE (reference sequence). V lost 0 bases and J lost 9; bases outside the gene matches: 4. The CDR3 consists of 15 residues. The CDR3 reads CASSLDATGGSPLHF. CDR3 bases: TGTGCCAGCAGCTTGGATGCGACAGGGGGTTCACCCCTCCACTTT.

CDR3 residues: CASSLMPVLGGQLLYGYTF. The CDR3 DNA reads as TGTGCCAGCAGCTTAATGCCGGTTCTAGGGGGACAGCTTTTGTATGGCTACACCTTC. The chain joins TRBV7-3 to TRBJ1-2; 7 bases are a match to TRBD1. J was trimmed by 5 bases and V by 1 base; bases with no gene match: 19. The CDR3 is 19 residues long. Germline V lookup: CDR1 SGHTA, CDR2 FQGTGA.

The V gene is TRBV28, the J gene TRBJ1-2, with 12 nucleotides matching TRBD1. Germline V CDR1 and CDR2: MDHEN, SYDVKM. This CDR3 comprises 16 residues. V lost 6 bases, J lost 2 bases, and 7 bases stayed unmatched. The CDR3 nucleotides read TGTGCCAGCAGGACCTTGGGGACAGGGGGCAACTATGGCTACACCTTC. Amino acid sequence: CASRTLGTGGNYGYTF.

This clone was seen once. The V gene is TRBV20-1, the J gene TRBJ2-7, with 11 nucleotides matching TRBD2. The CDR3 runs to 15 residues. CDR1 and CDR2 from the germline V gene are DFQATT and SNEGSKA (reference sequence). The V and J ends lost 3 bases and 2 bases, in that order; junction bases with no gene match: 6. CDR3 amino acids: CSASSSSGGPYEQYF. In nucleotides, the CDR3 is TGCAGTGCTAGTAGTTCTAGCGGGGGGCCCTACGAGCAGTACTTC.

This clone was counted a single time. The chain couples TRBV7-8 to TRBJ1-2, with 7 bases aligning to TRBD1. CDR3 length: 16 residues. Germline CDR1 reads SGHVS; CDR2 reads FQNEAQ. The V and J ends lost 1 base and 0 bases, in that order; junction bases with no gene match: 5. The CDR3 coding sequence is TGTGCCAGCAGCTTAGAGACAGGGAAAGCTAACTATGGCTACACCTTC. It codes for CASSLETGKANYGYTF.

CDR3 sequence: CATSSLAGLYNEQFF. In nucleotides, the CDR3 is TGTGCCACCAGTTCCCTAGCGGGCCTCTACAATGAGCAGTTCTTC. The J gene is TRBJ2-1, the V gene TRBV24-1; 8 bases fit TRBD2. This CDR3 is 15 amino acids long. J gave up 3 bases and V 6 bases, and 6 bases lay outside the gene matches. Germline-derived CDR1 and CDR2 are KGHDR and SFDVKD.

The rearrangement joins TRBV6-6 to TRBJ2-2; D perhaps matches TRBD2 (5 bases). The CDR3 is 15 residues long. Germline CDR1 and CDR2: MNHNY and SVGAGI (reference sequence). The V and J ends lost 2 bases and 5 bases respectively, with 12 bases between them. CDR3 residues: CASSYGGRTTGELFF. In DNA, the CDR3 is TGTGCCAGCAGTTACGGTGGGCGGACTACCGGGGAGCTGTTTTTT.

The V and J genes are TRBV24-1 and TRBJ1-2; a weak D match, TRBD1 (6 bases). Germline CDR1 and CDR2: KGHDR and SFDVKD. V lost 6 bases to trimming and J lost 1 base, with 11 bases between them. The CDR3 spans 14 residues. The CDR3 coding sequence is TGTGCCACCAGTCCAGGGGCCGGTAACTATGGCTACACCTTC. Encoded protein: CATSPGAGNYGYTF.

A few counts support this clone. The CDR3 DNA reads as TGCGCCAGCAGTGACGGCGGGAGGGCCCACGAGCAGTACGTC. Protein: CASSDGGRAHEQYV. This sequence joins TRBV10-1 and TRBJ2-7; the match to TRBD2 covers 9 bases. This CDR3 comprises 14 residues. The V gene end was trimmed by 3 bases and the J gene end by 5 bases; junction bases not matched to a gene: 5. Germline values: CDR1 WNHNN, CDR2 SYGVQD (reference sequence).

This chain joins TRBV6-2 or TRBV6-3 and TRBJ2-2; 13 nucleotides match TRBD2. Germline trimming cut 2 bases from V and 7 bases from J; bases unmatched to any gene: 4. There are 16 residues in the CDR3. Germline CDR1 reads MNHEY; CDR2 reads SVGEGT. CDR3 DNA: TGTGCCAGCAGTTACCGGACTAGCGGGGGCAACGGGGAGCTGTTTTTT. This gives the protein CASSYRTSGGNGELFF.

The chain uses TRBV27 and TRBJ2-7, with 9 nucleotides matching TRBD1. CDR1 MNHEY and CDR2 SMNVEV come from the germline V gene (reference sequence). This CDR3 is built from 16 residues. The V and J ends lost 6 bases and 5 bases, in that order; junction bases with no gene match: 14. Here the CDR3 reads CASSPRTGEILHEQYF. The CDR3, as DNA: TGTGCCAGCAGCCCTAGGACAGGGGAGATACTTCACGAGCAGTACTTC.

The V and J genes are TRBV19 and TRBJ1-2; a weak D match, TRBD1 (6 bases). Trimming took 8 bases from V and 1 from J, leaving 14 bases between them. Germline assignment: CDR1 LNHDA and CDR2 SQIVND (reference sequence). The CDR3 spans 14 residues. CDR3 protein: CASGRDTYNYGYTF. The CDR3 DNA is TGTGCCAGTGGACGGGACACCTATAACTATGGCTACACCTTC.

CDR3 sequence: CASSQRDLIAKNIQYF. CDR3 DNA: TGTGCCAGCAGTCAGAGAGACTTAATAGCCAAAAACATTCAGTACTTC. This chain connects TRBV2 to TRBJ2-4; D is uncertain. Trimming removed 5 bases from V and 0 bases from J, with 14 bases in between. Germline V gives CDR1 SNHLY, CDR2 FYNNEI. This CDR3 has 16 residues. Together with reference TRBV2 and TRBJ2-4, the CDR3 gives the full variable domain: EPEVTQTPSHQVTQMGQEVILRCVPISNHLYFYWYRQILGQKVEFLVSFYNNEISEKSEIFDDQFSVERPDGSNFTLKIRSTKLEDSAMYFCASSQRDLIAKNIQYFGAGTRLSVL.

The chain uses TRBV27 and TRBJ2-7; D perhaps matches TRBD2 (7 bases). The length of the CDR3 is 14 residues. Germline V CDR1 and CDR2: MNHEY, SMNVEV (reference sequence). Trimming left V 6 bases short and J 2 bases short, with 14 bases between. The CDR3 is CASSEGGRTYEQYV. The CDR3 nucleotides read TGTGCCAGCAGCGAGGGGGGGCGAACCTACGAGCAGTACGTC.

V and J are TRBV19 and TRBJ2-2; D gene uncertain. Trimming stripped 5 bases from V and 6 bases from J, with 10 bases between. This CDR3 is 13 amino acids long. Germline CDR1 is LNHDA and CDR2 is SQIVND (reference sequence). CDR3: CASSELPPGELFF. DNA for the CDR3: TGTGCCAGTAGTGAGCTTCCCCCCGGGGAGCTGTTTTTT.

The chain couples TRBV24-1 to TRBJ2-2, with D unclear. This CDR3 has 13 amino acids. Germline-derived CDR1 and CDR2 are KGHDR and SFDVKD. Trimming cost V 4 bases and J 4 bases, with 6 bases left between them. CDR3 region: CATSERGTGELFF. The DNA for the CDR3 is TGTGCCACCAGTGAACGAGGCACCGGGGAGCTGTTTTTT.

The rearrangement uses TRBV30 and TRBJ1-2, with TRBD1 identical over 8 bases. The CDR3 covers 14 residues. The germline V gene encodes CDR1 GTSNPN and CDR2 SVGIG (reference sequence). With V trimmed by 0 bases and J by 7 bases, 7 bases remained unmatched. CDR3 sequence (DNA): TGTGCCTGGAGTGTACCCGGGACAGGAACTGGCTACACCTTC. Its translation: CAWSVPGTGTGYTF.

This chain links TRBV4-3 with TRBJ1-5; 9 bases are shared with TRBD1. V lost 3 bases and J lost 2; bases outside the gene matches: 2. This CDR3 spans 15 amino acids. Germline assignment: CDR1 LGHNA and CDR2 YSLEER. The CDR3 nucleotides read TGCGCCAGCAGCCAGACAGGGGGAGGCAATCAGCCCCAGCATTTT. Protein product: CASSQTGGGNQPQHF.

This sequence joins TRBV6-2 or TRBV6-3 and TRBJ2-1; D is perhaps TRBD2 (5 bases). V was trimmed by 1 base and J by 6 bases, leaving 10 bases between them. The CDR3 runs to 14 residues. Germline loops: CDR1 MNHEY, CDR2 SVGEGT. The CDR3 DNA is TGTGCCAGCAGTTACTTTCTAGCTGGCAATGAGCAGTTCTTC. It specifies CASSYFLAGNEQFF.

The chain couples TRBV2 to TRBJ1-2, with D possibly matching TRBD1 (5 bases). The germline CDR1 and CDR2 sequences are SNHLY and FYNNEI. This CDR3 has 12 residues. Trimming pared 6 bases from V and 1 base from J, leaving 6 bases between. CDR3 sequence: CASRGLNYGYTF. In nucleotides, the CDR3 is TGTGCCAGCAGGGGGCTTAACTATGGCTACACCTTC.

V is TRBV14 and J is TRBJ1-2, with TRBD1 matching 7 bases. The V gene's germline CDR1 is SGHDN and CDR2 FVKESK. CDR3 size: 14 residues. Trimming at V came to 1 base and at J to 8 bases, leaving 7 bases not matched to a gene. This CDR3 reads CASSQVDRAWGYTF. CDR3 DNA sequence: TGTGCCAGCAGCCAAGTAGACAGGGCCTGGGGCTACACCTTC.

The chain has TRBV5-1 and TRBJ2-1; D call uncertain. The CDR3 contains 14 residues. Germline V gene lookup returns CDR1 SGHRS and CDR2 YFSETQ. The germline V and J ends were trimmed by 7 bases and 0 bases, with 11 bases remaining between them. The CDR3 protein is CASAGLSSYNEQFF. CDR3 bases: TGCGCCAGCGCAGGTTTGAGCTCCTACAATGAGCAGTTCTTC.

The chain is built from TRBV2 and TRBJ1-5, with 10 bases lining up with TRBD1. V trimming: 4 bases; J trimming: 7 bases; junction bases outside the gene matches: 4. Germline V gene sequence: CDR1 SNHLY, CDR2 FYNNEI. This CDR3 spans 14 amino acids. CDR3: CASSGGQGSQPQHF. DNA for the CDR3: TGTGCCAGCAGTGGGGGACAGGGGAGCCAGCCCCAGCATTTT.

The chain uses TRBV5-1 and TRBJ2-1, with TRBD2 identical over 9 bases. Losses at the gene ends were 0 bases for V and 13 bases for J; bases not matched to a gene: 8. This CDR3 contains 14 residues. Germline loops: CDR1 SGHRS, CDR2 YFSETQ. DNA for the CDR3: TGCGCCAGCAGCTTGGATTTGCGGGAGGGCCATCAGTTCTTC. Encoded protein: CASSLDLREGHQFF.

The chain carries TRBV18 and TRBJ2-1; TRBD2 matches 11 bases. In germline, CDR1 is KGHSH, CDR2 LQKENI. Unmatched junction bases numbered 9, after V lost 9 bases and J lost 2 bases. This CDR3 has 16 amino acids. CDR3 sequence: CASSVPGLAAYNEQFF. CDR3 nucleotides: TGTGCCAGTTCGGTCCCGGGACTAGCGGCCTACAATGAGCAGTTCTTC.

The chain has TRBV15 and TRBJ2-7, with D possibly matching TRBD1 (6 bases). The V gene's germline CDR1 is LNHNV and CDR2 YYDKDF (reference sequence). Deletions cut 0 bases from V and 2 bases from J, with 11 bases between. The CDR3 is made up of 15 amino acids. Here the CDR3 reads CATSRDRGMPYEQYF. CDR3 DNA: TGTGCCACCAGCAGAGACAGGGGCATGCCCTACGAGCAGTACTTC.